This T cell receptor beta chain stems from a study of identical twins. This clonotype was observed once. The antigen is unknown. V was clipped by 0 bases and J by 11 bases; unmatched bases: 22. The CDR3 has 20 residues. Germline-derived CDR1 and CDR2 are LGHDT and YNNKEL (reference sequence). Study outcomes and limitations: High-abundance cord blood beta clonotypes had fewer insertions; memory repertoires showed none. Twins shared out-of-frame alpha sequences with excess low generation probability.

Template switching (which added a universal primer site) was used, and cDNA carried unique molecular identifiers. TCRdb reprocessed the 5' RACE reads with MiXCR, giving one entry per CDR3 protein. The top ten clones hold 0.25% to 0.3% of a sample with 1.5 million to 2 million distinct CDR3 sequences, under 35% of them seen once. The chain recombines TRBV3-1 with TRBJ2-1; 10 positions match TRBD2. The sample consisted of cord blood. The receptor's source is a newborn girl in good health. In nucleotides, the CDR3 is TGTGCCAGCAGCCAAGAGTCGGGCGGAACACTAGCGGGATATTGGGCTAAGCAGTTCTTC. Encoded protein: CASSQESGGTLAGYWAKQFF.